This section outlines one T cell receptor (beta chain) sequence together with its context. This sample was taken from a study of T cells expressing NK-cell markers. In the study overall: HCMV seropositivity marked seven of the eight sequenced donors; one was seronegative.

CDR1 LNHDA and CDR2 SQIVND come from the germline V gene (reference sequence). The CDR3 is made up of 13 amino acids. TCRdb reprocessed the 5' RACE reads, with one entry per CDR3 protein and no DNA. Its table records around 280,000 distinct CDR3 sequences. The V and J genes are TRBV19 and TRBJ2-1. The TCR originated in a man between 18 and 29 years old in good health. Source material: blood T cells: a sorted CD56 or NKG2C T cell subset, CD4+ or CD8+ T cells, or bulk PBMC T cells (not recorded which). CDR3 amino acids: CASRSTYPDEQFF.